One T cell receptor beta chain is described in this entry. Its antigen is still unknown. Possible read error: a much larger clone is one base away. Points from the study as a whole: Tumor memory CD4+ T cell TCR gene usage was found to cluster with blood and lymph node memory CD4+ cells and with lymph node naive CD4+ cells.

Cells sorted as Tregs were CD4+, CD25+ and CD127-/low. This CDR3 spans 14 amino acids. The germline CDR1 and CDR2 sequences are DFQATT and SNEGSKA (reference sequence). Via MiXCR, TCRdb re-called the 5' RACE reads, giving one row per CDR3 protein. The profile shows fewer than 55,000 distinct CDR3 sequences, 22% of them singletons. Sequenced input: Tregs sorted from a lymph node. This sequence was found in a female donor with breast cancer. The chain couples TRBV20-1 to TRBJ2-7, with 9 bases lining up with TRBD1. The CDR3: CGATSDRGVGEQYF. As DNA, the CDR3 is TGCGGTGCTACGAGTGACAGGGGGGTTGGCGAGCAGTACTTC.